The 27 T cell receptor beta chains below all came from one sample that was sequenced in a study of identical twins. MiXCR, applied by TCRdb to the 5' RACE reads, yields one record per CDR3 protein. The table has more than 1.5 million distinct CDR3 sequences, 25% to 35% seen once. Sequencing was performed on cord blood. Receptor source: a newborn girl in good health.

This clonotype was counted many times. The chain recombines TRBV29-1 with TRBJ2-3; D unclear. Trimming stripped 5 bases from V and 0 bases from J, with 9 bases between. The CDR3 contains 13 residues. Germline CDR1 and CDR2: SQVTM and ANQGSEA. The DNA of the CDR3 is TGCAGCGTTAACGGGTATAGCACAGATACGCAGTATTTT. It encodes CSVNGYSTDTQYF.

V gene TRBV6-1 combines with J gene TRBJ2-7, with D possibly TRBD1 on 5 matching bases. Per the germline V gene, CDR1 is MNHNS and CDR2 is SASEGT. V lost 7 bases and J lost 5, with 18 bases in between. The CDR3 is 14 amino acids. For the CDR3, the DNA is TGTGCCAGCAAAACTACAGGACCACTGAACGAGCAGTACTTC. This sequence encodes CASKTTGPLNEQYF.

The chain joins TRBV20-1 to TRBJ2-7; D perhaps matches TRBD2 (5 bases). Germline V gives CDR1 DFQATT, CDR2 SNEGSKA (reference sequence). V dropped 2 bases and J dropped 4 bases, with 12 bases sitting between them. This CDR3 has 13 residues. DNA of the CDR3: TGCAGTGCTAGAAGGCTAGCACTTTACGAGCAGTACTTC. The encoded protein is CSARRLALYEQYF.

The V call is TRBV25-1, the J call TRBJ2-4; D perhaps matches TRBD1 (5 bases). The J call may be in error: the DNA end matches TRBJ2-7 better. CDR3 length: 16 residues. The V gene's germline CDR1 is MGHDK and CDR2 SYGVNS. CDR3 loop: CASSEGKGREVCEQYF. DNA of the CDR3: TGTGCCAGCAGTGAAGGGAAGGGGCGAGAGGTCTGCGAGCAGTACTTC.

This clonotype has only a few counts. The rearrangement links TRBV20-1 to TRBJ1-6; 9 positions match TRBD1. The CDR3 covers 17 residues. Trimming removed 6 bases from V and 9 bases from J; junction bases left unmatched: 18. Germline loops: CDR1 DFQATT, CDR2 SNEGSKA (reference sequence). The CDR3 DNA follows: TGCAGTGCCGATCAACCGGGACAGGGTTTCTTTGGTTCACCCCTCCACTTT. The encoded protein is CSADQPGQGFFGSPLHF.

This clonotype was observed at least ten times. The chain uses TRBV27 and TRBJ1-2; no definite D call. The CDR3 extends over 16 amino acids. Per the germline V gene, CDR1 is MNHEY and CDR2 is SMNVEV (reference sequence). The ends were cut back, 3 bases at V and 0 bases at J, with 14 bases in the middle. The CDR3 DNA is TGTGCCAGCAGTTTTCTGGCAGGTCCCACTAACTATGGCTACACCTTC. This translates into CASSFLAGPTNYGYTF.

The V call is TRBV2, the J call TRBJ1-5; the D is unclear. Germline V gene sequence: CDR1 SNHLY, CDR2 FYNNEI. The ends were cut back, 0 bases at V and 3 bases at J, with 15 bases in the middle. The CDR3 runs to 17 residues. The CDR3 DNA reads TGTGCCAGCAGTGAAGCGCTTATCGGCAGGACCAATCAGCCCCAGCATTTT. Translating gives CASSEALIGRTNQPQHF.

The chain couples TRBV29-1 to TRBJ2-5; 7 nucleotides match TRBD1. Germline V gives CDR1 SQVTM, CDR2 ANQGSEA. With V trimmed by 3 bases and J by 0 bases, 1 base remained unmatched. The CDR3 runs to 13 residues. CDR3 coding DNA: TGCAGCGTTGAGGGACAGTACCAAGAGACCCAGTACTTC. This translates into CSVEGQYQETQYF.

Comment on this clonotype: Mismatch with germline at one junction end may stem from a read error. V usage is TRBV10-3 and J usage is TRBJ2-5; 10 bases match TRBD2. The end of the DNA is better explained by TRBJ2-1, so the J call may be wrong. Germline lookup yields CDR1 ENHRY and CDR2 SYGVKD. CDR3 size: 16 residues. In DNA form, the CDR3 reads TGTGCCATCGGTGAACGGAGACTAGCGGGTCAAGAGACCCAGTTCTTC. It translates to CAIGERRLAGQETQFF.

This chain joins TRBV5-1 and TRBJ2-7; D is unclear. The CDR3 spans 15 residues. V dropped 5 bases and J dropped 7 bases, with 22 bases sitting between them. Germline CDR1 reads SGHRS; CDR2 reads YFSETQ. CDR3 amino acids: CASSRDMASGQEQYF. CDR3 DNA sequence: TGCGCCAGCAGTAGAGACATGGCCAGTGGTCAGGAGCAGTACTTC.

This clonotype was seen ten or more times. The V call is TRBV5-1, the J call TRBJ2-7; D is undetermined. The CDR3 has 13 residues. The V and J ends lost 3 bases and 1 base respectively, with 8 bases between them. Germline-derived CDR1 and CDR2 are SGHRS and YFSETQ. DNA for the CDR3: TGCGCCAGCAGCTCCTTCGGGTCCTACGAGCAGTACTTC. This sequence encodes CASSSFGSYEQYF.

J is TRBJ2-7 and V is TRBV7-9; TRBD1 matches at 8 bases. Germline trimming cut 6 bases from V and 6 bases from J; bases unmatched to any gene: 10. Germline V gene data show CDR1 as SEHNR and CDR2 as FQNEAQ (reference sequence). The CDR3 extends over 14 amino acids. This CDR3 reads CASRGQGWGLEQYF. The CDR3 region has the DNA TGTGCCAGCAGAGGACAGGGTTGGGGGCTCGAGCAGTACTTC.

The gene calls are TRBV5-1 and TRBJ2-1; 8 bases fit TRBD2. The junction had 5 bases not matched to a gene; V was cut back by 0 bases and J by 6 bases. The CDR3 consists of 15 residues. The germline V gene has CDR1 SGHRS and CDR2 YFSETQ. This chain's CDR3 is CASSLVVAGSNEQFF. Here the CDR3 DNA reads TGCGCCAGCAGCTTGGTGGTAGCGGGAAGCAATGAGCAGTTCTTC.

The V and J genes are TRBV5-1 and TRBJ2-7; 7 bases align to TRBD1. Germline V gives CDR1 SGHRS, CDR2 YFSETQ. Losses at the gene ends were 4 bases for V and 3 bases for J; bases not matched to a gene: 7. There are 14 residues in the CDR3. This chain's CDR3 is CASSIATGVYEQYF. The CDR3 DNA sequence: TGCGCCAGCAGCATCGCAACAGGGGTCTACGAGCAGTACTTC.

This chain joins TRBV2 and TRBJ2-7; D is unclear. V shed 5 bases and J shed 0 bases, with 8 bases lying between them. CDR1 and CDR2 (germline): SNHLY, FYNNEI. This CDR3 is built from 13 residues. CDR3 protein: CASSILDSYEQYF. DNA of the CDR3: TGTGCCAGCAGTATCCTGGACTCCTACGAGCAGTACTTC.

This clonotype has only a few counts. The chain combines TRBV4-1 with TRBJ2-1; D is uncertain. CDR3 length equals 15 residues. Germline-derived CDR1 and CDR2 are MGHRA and YSYEKL. The ends were cut back, 4 bases at V and 2 bases at J, with 12 bases in the middle. CDR3 residues: CASSRVVEAYNEQFF. DNA for the CDR3: TGCGCCAGCAGCCGGGTCGTTGAAGCCTACAATGAGCAGTTCTTC.

The J gene is TRBJ2-3, the V gene TRBV2; TRBD2 matches 8 bases. This CDR3 has 15 residues. In germline, CDR1 is SNHLY, CDR2 FYNNEI. J lost 3 bases, V lost 6 bases, and 8 bases had no gene match. The CDR3 loop reads CASRDSGTRTDTQYF. CDR3 in DNA: TGTGCCAGCAGGGACTCCGGGACTAGGACAGATACGCAGTATTTT.

This clonotype was observed a few times. This chain uses TRBV27 with TRBJ1-6; 10 bases map to TRBD1. This CDR3 is 16 amino acids long. CDR1 and CDR2 from the germline V gene are MNHEY and SMNVEV (reference sequence). Trimming at V came to 6 bases and at J to 0 bases, leaving 2 bases not matched to a gene. Here the CDR3 reads CASRDRGSSYNSPLHF. Written as DNA, the CDR3 is TGTGCCAGCAGGGACAGGGGGAGCTCCTATAATTCACCCCTCCACTTT.

The chain links TRBV4-1 to TRBJ2-4; the D gene is possibly TRBD2 (6 bases). V lost 1 base and J lost 1, with 11 bases in between. CDR3 length: 16 amino acids. Germline CDR1 MGHRA, CDR2 YSYEKL. The CDR3 DNA reads TGCGCCAGCAGCCAAGGGGGACTGGGGGCCAAAAACATTCAGTACTTC. Translated, it gives CASSQGGLGAKNIQYF.

This chain connects TRBV6-1 to TRBJ2-4; perhaps TRBD1 as D (5 bases). The DNA matches TRBJ2-7 better at its end, which makes the J call doubtful. The germline gives CDR1 MNHNS, CDR2 SASEGT. The CDR3 totals 16 residues. The CDR3 spells CASSEAFTREDYEQYF. The CDR3 nucleotides are TGTGCCAGCAGTGAAGCGTTCACCAGGGAAGACTACGAGCAGTACTTC.

The chain uses TRBV20-1 and TRBJ2-2; no reliable D call. Trimming removed 1 base at V and 8 bases at J, with 8 bases between. CDR3 size: 12 residues. The germline gives CDR1 DFQATT, CDR2 SNEGSKA (reference sequence). The CDR3: CSARVMGGELFF. The CDR3 DNA reads TGCAGTGCTAGAGTAATGGGGGGGGAGCTGTTTTTT.

The V gene is TRBV25-1, the J gene TRBJ2-3, with D possibly called TRBD1 or TRBD2 (5 bases each). CDR3 size: 14 residues. The V end was cut by 5 bases, the J end by 2 bases, with 11 bases between. The germline V gene has CDR1 MGHDK and CDR2 SYGVNS. The CDR3 bases are TGTGCCAGCAGTCGGGACGCCCACACAGATACGCAGTATTTT. Translated: CASSRDAHTDTQYF.

The chain links TRBV27 to TRBJ1-2; TRBD1 matches 7 bases. This CDR3 is built from 14 residues. From germline, CDR1 is MNHEY and CDR2 SMNVEV (reference sequence). The V segment lost 4 bases and the J segment 12 bases; nucleotides outside the gene matches: 14. CDR3 sequence: CASSYRTDGQDNTF. Written as DNA, the CDR3 is TGTGCCAGCAGTTACAGAACCGATGGACAGGACAACACCTTC.

This clonotype has at least ten counts. The chain has TRBV6-6 and TRBJ1-4, with D unresolved. Germline V lookup: CDR1 MNHNY, CDR2 SVGAGI (reference sequence). V dropped 2 bases and J dropped 7 bases, with 5 bases sitting between them. The CDR3 is 12 residues long. CDR3 amino acids: CASSYEGEKLFF. CDR3 DNA: TGTGCCAGCAGTTACGAGGGTGAAAAACTGTTTTTT.

This clonotype was recorded many times. This chain connects TRBV11-1 to TRBJ2-1, with D unresolved. Between the trimmed V and J ends, which lost 5 bases and 5 bases, there was a span of 7 bases. This CDR3 is built from 12 residues. Germline CDR1 and CDR2: SGHAT and FQDESV (reference sequence). The CDR3 DNA sequence: TGTGCCAGCAGCCCCCTCGACAATGAGCAGTTCTTC. It yields the protein CASSPLDNEQFF.

This clonotype was detected only a few times. The chain has TRBV29-1 and TRBJ2-2; a possible D gene is TRBD1 (6 bases). This CDR3 has 14 amino acids. The germline CDR1 and CDR2 sequences are SQVTM and ANQGSEA. Trimming took 7 bases from V and 5 from J, leaving 17 bases between them. The CDR3 sequence: CSGSHLQGTGELFF. As DNA, the CDR3 is TGCAGCGGGTCCCACCTACAGGGAACCGGGGAGCTGTTTTTT.

Ten or more counts support this clonotype. This sequence joins TRBV7-9 and TRBJ2-1; 10 nucleotides line up with TRBD2. From germline, CDR1 is SEHNR and CDR2 FQNEAQ (reference sequence). This CDR3 spans 12 amino acids. With V trimmed by 5 bases and J by 14 bases, 6 bases remained unmatched. CDR3 bases: TGTGCCAGCAGCATTACTAGCGGGGCTAAGTTCTTC. It yields the protein CASSITSGAKFF.